This passage covers 2 T cell receptor beta chains from one sample sequenced in a study of brain T cells in children with intractable seizures. Documented time point: blood from clinic visit 5 months post-surgery; TSC patient then seizure free. Clones were sequenced by immunoSEQ multiplex PCR, and TCRdb holds only the in-frame ones, with some missing. The repertoire holds around 340,000 clones, 93% seen once, with around 5% in the top ten. The material was peripheral blood, obtained less than 6 months after surgery. These receptors were collected from a boy in the first two years of life with tuberous sclerosis and intractable seizures.

This chain connects TRBV11-2 to TRBJ2-7; TRBD2 is a possible D gene (6 bases). The V gene lost 8 bases and the J gene lost 0 bases, with 23 bases spanning the gap. This CDR3 spans 17 amino acids. Germline assignment: CDR1 SGHAT and CDR2 FQNNGV. In DNA form, the CDR3 reads TGTGCCAGCGCGTCTTCCGGGGGACGGTCCTTCTCCTACGAGCAGTACTTC. It encodes CASASSGGRSFSYEQYF.

This clone was seen just once. V gene TRBV7-2 combines with J gene TRBJ2-7; weak D call: TRBD1 (5 bases). This CDR3 is 12 amino acids long. V lost 5 bases to trimming and J lost 4 bases, with 9 bases between them. From germline, CDR1 is SGHTA and CDR2 FQGNSA. CDR3 residues: CASSHRGYEQYF. CDR3 DNA sequence: TGTGCCAGCAGCCATAGGGGTTACGAGCAGTACTTC.